This passage covers 20 T cell receptor beta chains from one sample sequenced in a study of T cells in Graves' hyperthyroidism and ophthalmopathy. RNA transcripts were the template for amplifying TCR beta CDR3 regions. The HTBI set primed first-round TCR CDR3 RT-PCR. MiXCR was run by TCRdb on the multiplex PCR reads, yielding one entry per CDR3 protein. The table shows 250,000 or so distinct CDR3 sequences, with 12% to 15% occurring only once. The sample consisted of blood. The receptors originated from a woman aged 45 to 65 with Graves' hyperthyroidism that later progressed to Graves' ophthalmopathy.

As concerns this clonotype: Mismatch with germline at one junction end may stem from a read error. CDR3 in amino acids: CASNVKGAQGDTQYF. DNA for the CDR3: TGTGCCAGCAACGTAAAGGGGGCGCAGGGAGATACGCAGTATTTT. The chain combines TRBV9 with TRBJ2-3; 7 bases are shared with TRBD1. The CDR3 length is 15 residues. The germline V gene encodes CDR1 SGDLS and CDR2 YYNGEE.

This clonotype was recorded at least ten times. The V gene is TRBV28, the J gene TRBJ2-1; 8 bases are shared with TRBD2. CDR1 is MDHEN and CDR2 is SYDVKM in the germline V gene. With V trimmed by 4 bases and J by 1 base, 9 bases remained unmatched. The CDR3 sequence is 17 residues long. CDR3 in amino acids: CASSSHLAGKSYNEQFF. The DNA for the CDR3 is TGTGCCAGCAGTTCCCACTTAGCGGGAAAATCCTACAATGAGCAGTTCTTC.

This clonotype was seen many times. The chain employs TRBV12-3 or TRBV12-4 and TRBJ2-1; 9 nucleotides agree with TRBD2. The CDR3 totals 15 residues. Germline trimming cut 2 bases from V and 9 bases from J; bases unmatched to any gene: 8. Here the CDR3 DNA reads TGTGCCAGCAGTTTAAGTCGCGGGAGGGCCGTTGAGCAGTTCTTC. It specifies CASSLSRGRAVEQFF.

CDR3 nucleotides: TGTGCCTGGAGTGCGGGACTAGCGCTATCCTACGAGCAGTACTTC. It is translated as CAWSAGLALSYEQYF. The chain combines TRBV30 with TRBJ2-7, with 10 bases fitting TRBD2. The CDR3 runs 15 residues. Per the germline V gene, CDR1 is GTSNPN and CDR2 is SVGIG (reference sequence). V was pared by 1 base and J by 1 base, with 4 bases of the junction left unmatched. Looking up the rest from reference TRBV30 and TRBJ2-7 gives the full variable domain: SQTIHQWPATLVQPVGSPLSLECTVEGTSNPNLYWYRQAAGRGLQLLFYSVGIGQISSEVPQNLSASRPQDRQFILSSKKLLLSDSGFYLCAWSAGLALSYEQYFGPGTRLTVT.

This clonotype was observed many times. The chain uses TRBV11-1 and TRBJ2-5, with a weak D call TRBD2 (6 bases). The germline CDR1 and CDR2 sequences are SGHAT and FQDESV (reference sequence). The germline V and J ends were trimmed by 4 bases and 3 bases, with 12 bases remaining between them. This CDR3 contains 14 residues. CDR3 sequence (DNA): TGTGCCAGCAGCTACCAGGGACTGGAAGAGACCCAGTACTTC. As protein: CASSYQGLEETQYF.

The J gene is TRBJ2-5, the V gene TRBV7-8; 7 bases are a match to TRBD1. Germline assignment: CDR1 SGHVS and CDR2 FQNEAQ. V trimming: 8 bases; J trimming: 2 bases; junction bases outside the gene matches: 11. The CDR3 totals 15 residues. The DNA of the CDR3 is TGTGCCAGCGGCCCCGGGACAGCCATTCAAGAGACCCAGTACTTC. Its protein product is CASGPGTAIQETQYF.

At least ten counts were recorded for this clonotype. The chain is built from TRBV2 and TRBJ2-3; a possible D gene is TRBD1 (6 bases). In germline, CDR1 is SNHLY, CDR2 FYNNEI. V was clipped by 6 bases and J by 6 bases, with 16 bases between them. CDR3 size: 14 residues. The CDR3 coding sequence is TGTGCCAGCAGGAAGGAACAGGGAGCGGATACGCAGTATTTT. It encodes CASRKEQGADTQYF.

This clonotype has a handful of counts. The CDR3 reads CASRTGGNTEAFF. The CDR3 nucleotides are TGTGCCAGCCGGACAGGGGGCAACACTGAAGCTTTCTTT. V and J are TRBV6-1 and TRBJ1-1; 11 bases map to TRBD1. Trimming took 8 bases from V and 2 from J; bases not matched to a gene: 1. CDR3 length: 13 amino acids. Germline lookup yields CDR1 MNHNS and CDR2 SASEGT.

This clonotype was recorded many times. The CDR3 sequence is CASSLVAGADTQYF. In DNA form, the CDR3 reads TGCGCCAGCAGCTTGGTAGCGGGAGCAGATACGCAGTATTTT. The J gene is TRBJ2-3, the V gene TRBV5-1; 9 bases map to TRBD2. Trimming removed 0 bases from V and 4 bases from J; junction bases left unmatched: 0. This CDR3 region has 14 residues. Germline assignment: CDR1 SGHRS and CDR2 YFSETQ.

The chain is built from TRBV9 and TRBJ2-1, with D perhaps matching TRBD2 (7 bases). The CDR3 is made up of 14 amino acids. V was cut by 2 bases and J by 7 bases, with 13 bases left in between. CDR1 and CDR2 from the germline V gene are SGDLS and YYNGEE. CDR3 amino acids: CASSVGGAANEQFF. The CDR3 DNA follows: TGTGCCAGCAGCGTGGGGGGGGCTGCAAATGAGCAGTTCTTC. Drawing the rest from reference TRBV9 and TRBJ2-1, the complete variable domain is DSGVTQTPKHLITATGQRVTLRCSPRSGDLSVYWYQQSLDQGLQFLIQYYNGEERAKGNILERFSAQQFPDLHSELNLSSLELGDSALYFCASSVGGAANEQFFGPGTRLTVL.

This clonotype was recorded many times. The chain joins TRBV7-2 to TRBJ2-7; 11 bases line up with TRBD1. There are 18 residues in the CDR3. Germline CDR1 is SGHTA and CDR2 is FQGNSA. Trimming cost V 1 base and J 0 bases; bases outside gene matches: 8. CDR3 DNA sequence: TGTGCCAGCAGCTTAGTGGGGACAGGGGGAACCAACTCCTACGAGCAGTACTTC. Translating gives CASSLVGTGGTNSYEQYF.

There are many counts of this clonotype. The chain couples TRBV18 to TRBJ2-3; 13 bases agree with TRBD2. V lost 3 bases, J lost 1 base, and 4 bases stayed unmatched. In germline, CDR1 is KGHSH, CDR2 LQKENI. The CDR3 length is 17 residues. CDR3 in amino acids: CASSPGTSGIGTDTQYF. CDR3 nucleotides: TGTGCCAGCTCACCCGGGACTAGCGGGATAGGCACAGATACGCAGTATTTT.

This clonotype was detected ten times or more. V usage is TRBV5-1 and J usage is TRBJ1-1; maybe TRBD1 (5 bases). CDR3 length: 17 amino acids. Germline V gives CDR1 SGHRS, CDR2 YFSETQ. Trimming pared 3 bases from V and 1 base from J, leaving 19 bases between. Here the CDR3 DNA reads TGCGCCAGCAGCTGGCCAACCGGGACTTTTGGGAACACTGAAGCTTTCTTT. Encoded protein: CASSWPTGTFGNTEAFF.

This clonotype has a count of ten or more. The rearrangement uses TRBV6-1 and TRBJ2-3; no reliable D call. CDR3 length equals 15 residues. Germline-derived CDR1 and CDR2 are MNHNS and SASEGT. V lost 6 bases and J 2 bases, leaving 15 bases between the germline ends. CDR3 loop: CASSLVGSITDTQYF. The CDR3 nucleotides read TGTGCCAGCAGCTTGGTCGGATCTATCACAGATACGCAGTATTTT.

The chain recombines TRBV2 with TRBJ1-1, with D hard to call. The CDR3 is 13 residues long. Germline V gene lookup returns CDR1 SNHLY and CDR2 FYNNEI. Trimming left V 8 bases short and J 0 bases short, with 10 bases between. CDR3: CASVAELNTEAFF. The CDR3 nucleotides read TGTGCCAGCGTGGCAGAATTGAACACTGAAGCTTTCTTT.

The chain joins TRBV28 to TRBJ1-6, with 7 bases matching TRBD1. The V gene's germline CDR1 is MDHEN and CDR2 SYDVKM. V shed 6 bases and J 7 bases; nucleotides not matched to a gene: 12. This CDR3 spans 16 amino acids. The CDR3 reads CASRIPPRGSNSPLHF. DNA for the CDR3: TGTGCCAGCAGAATCCCCCCCAGGGGGAGCAATTCACCCCTCCACTTT.

This chain connects TRBV25-1 to TRBJ1-1; 10 positions agree with TRBD1. This CDR3 region has 13 residues. Looked up from germline, CDR1 is MGHDK and CDR2 is SYGVNS. V trimming: 6 bases; J trimming: 10 bases; junction bases outside the gene matches: 8. The CDR3 spells CASRTGGGLGAFF. CDR3 in DNA: TGTGCCAGCAGGACAGGGGGCGGCCTGGGAGCTTTCTTT.

This clonotype was picked up many times. This chain joins TRBV3-1 and TRBJ2-6; D unresolved. The V end was cut by 0 bases, the J end by 0 bases, with 9 bases between. The germline gives CDR1 LGHDT, CDR2 YNNKEL (reference sequence). The CDR3 is 17 residues long. The CDR3: CASSQDQSGSGANVLTF. The CDR3 nucleotides are TGTGCCAGCAGCCAAGATCAGTCAGGCTCTGGGGCCAACGTCCTGACTTTC.

This clonotype was seen repeatedly, ten times or more. The gene calls are TRBV3-1 and TRBJ2-3; 12 bases match TRBD2. V gave up 0 bases and J gave up 5 bases; unmatched junction bases: 9. This CDR3 contains 18 residues. The germline V gene encodes CDR1 LGHDT and CDR2 YNNKEL (reference sequence). The DNA of the CDR3 is TGTGCCAGCAGCCAAGAATTGACTAGCGGGAGCGGGAAAGATACGCAGTATTTT. Amino acid sequence: CASSQELTSGSGKDTQYF.

This clonotype appeared many times. The V gene is TRBV5-1, the J gene TRBJ2-1; 7 bases are shared with TRBD2. In germline, CDR1 is SGHRS, CDR2 YFSETQ. The CDR3 is 14 residues long. V shed 0 bases and J 5 bases; nucleotides not matched to a gene: 2. The CDR3 loop reads CASSLVGLNNEQFF. In DNA form, the CDR3 reads TGCGCCAGCAGCTTGGTGGGACTAAACAATGAGCAGTTCTTC.